Presented here are 30 T cell receptor beta chains from one specimen sequenced in a study of T cells in Graves' hyperthyroidism and ophthalmopathy. The TCR beta CDR3 regions underwent amplification using RNA transcripts as the source. First-round RT-PCR of the TCR CDR3 relied on the HTBI primer set. MiXCR was run by TCRdb on the multiplex PCR reads, yielding one entry per CDR3 protein. The sample consists of 490,000 or so distinct CDR3 sequences, less than 25% of them appearing once. The source material was blood. These receptors were collected from a woman between 70 and 85 years old with Graves' ophthalmopathy.

The chain is built from TRBV5-1 and TRBJ1-1; 8 bases are shared with TRBD1. J gave up 8 bases and V 3 bases, and 9 bases lay outside the gene matches. This CDR3 spans 14 amino acids. Germline values: CDR1 SGHRS, CDR2 YFSETQ. This CDR3 is CASSSRGGDREAFF. The CDR3, as DNA: TGCGCCAGCAGCTCCCGGGGAGGGGACAGGGAAGCTTTCTTT.

This clonotype showed up many times. J is TRBJ2-7 and V is TRBV28; 7 bases fit TRBD1. Germline trimming cut 5 bases from V and 6 bases from J; bases unmatched to any gene: 7. Germline V lookup: CDR1 MDHEN, CDR2 SYDVKM. The CDR3 is 13 amino acids. CDR3 coding DNA: TGTGCCAGCAGTGTACAGGGGCAAGGCGAGCAGTACTTC. Translated: CASSVQGQGEQYF.

The J gene is TRBJ2-5, the V gene TRBV10-3; D perhaps matches TRBD2 (7 bases). Germline V gene lookup returns CDR1 ENHRY and CDR2 SYGVKD. This CDR3 spans 14 amino acids. Between the trimmed V and J ends, which lost 4 bases and 2 bases, there was a span of 11 bases. The DNA of the CDR3 is TGTGCCATCAGTGGAGGGGGGGCACAAGAGACCCAGTACTTC. Translated, it gives CAISGGGAQETQYF.

The J gene is TRBJ1-1, the V gene TRBV6-5; D is unclear. Germline CDR1 MNHEY, CDR2 SVGAGI. The CDR3 has 14 residues. V was pared by 4 bases and J by 1 base, with 10 bases between. CDR3 protein: CASSSQTSNTEAFF. As DNA, the CDR3 is TGTGCCAGCAGTTCCCAGACTTCGAACACTGAAGCTTTCTTT.

This clonotype was observed at least ten times. The rearrangement uses TRBV28 and TRBJ1-2, with 11 bases identical to TRBD1. Germline CDR1 MDHEN, CDR2 SYDVKM. The V segment lost 6 bases and the J segment 6 bases; nucleotides outside the gene matches: 9. The CDR3 has 15 amino acids. The CDR3 here is CASRGPDRGLNGYTF. DNA of the CDR3: TGTGCCAGCAGGGGGCCGGACAGGGGGCTCAATGGCTACACCTTC.

This clonotype was observed a few times. The chain recombines TRBV10-3 with TRBJ2-2; D remains ambiguous. CDR1 and CDR2 (germline): ENHRY, SYGVKD. Trimming cost V 4 bases and J 1 base, with 7 bases left between them. CDR3 length: 14 residues. The CDR3 is CAISGSKNTGELFF. DNA for the CDR3: TGTGCCATCAGTGGTAGCAAGAACACCGGGGAGCTGTTTTTT.

This clonotype was counted only a few times. The chain is built from TRBV12-3 or TRBV12-4 and TRBJ1-2; D not certain. CDR3 length: 15 amino acids. The ends were cut back, 6 bases at V and 3 bases at J, with 17 bases in the middle. The CDR3: CASSPRREIYYGYTF. The CDR3 DNA reads TGTGCCAGCAGCCCTCGGAGAGAGATTTACTATGGCTACACCTTC.

This clonotype occurred a few times. V gene TRBV6-5 combines with J gene TRBJ1-2; D is possibly TRBD1 (5 bases). Germline CDR1 MNHEY, CDR2 SVGAGI. This CDR3 contains 14 residues. V dropped 0 bases and J dropped 8 bases, with 13 bases sitting between them. The CDR3 nucleotides read TGTGCCAGCAGTTACTCTACAGGAGCCCACGGCTACACCTTC. Its protein product is CASSYSTGAHGYTF.

V is TRBV20-1 and J is TRBJ1-5; D not certain. V lost 2 bases to trimming and J lost 0 bases, with 5 bases between them. CDR3 length: 13 amino acids. The V gene's germline CDR1 is DFQATT and CDR2 SNEGSKA (reference sequence). DNA of the CDR3: TGCAGTGCTAGATTCACTAGCAATCAGCCCCAGCATTTT. Translated: CSARFTSNQPQHF.

This clonotype was picked up a small number of times. This chain links TRBV27 with TRBJ1-2; TRBD1 is a possible D gene (6 bases). The CDR3 has 14 residues. Trimming cost V 8 bases and J 4 bases, with 17 bases left between them. Germline CDR1 reads MNHEY; CDR2 reads SMNVEV (reference sequence). As DNA, the CDR3 is TGTGCCAGCCGCTCGAGGGGGGGCGTCTATGGCTACACCTTC. Translating it yields CASRSRGGVYGYTF.

Details on this clonotype: Just one base apart from a much larger clone, this may be a read error. V gene TRBV12-3 or TRBV12-4 combines with J gene TRBJ1-2, with no clear D. CDR3 size: 14 residues. The CDR3 nucleotides read TGTGCCAGCAGTTTAGAGGGATGGAGCTATGGCTACGCCTTC. Translating it yields CASSLEGWSYGYAF.

In its sample, this clonotype was seen many times. The rearrangement links TRBV5-1 to TRBJ1-1, with a weak D call TRBD1 (5 bases). CDR1 is SGHRS and CDR2 is YFSETQ in the germline V gene. CDR3 length: 14 amino acids. V was cut by 1 base and J by 1 base, with 8 bases left in between. In DNA, the CDR3 is TGCGCCAGCAGCTTGATTAGGGGGAACACTGAAGCTTTCTTT. It yields the protein CASSLIRGNTEAFF.

This clonotype has only a few counts. The chain joins TRBV7-2 to TRBJ1-6; the D is unclear. Deletions cut 2 bases from V and 9 bases from J, with 14 bases between. Per germline, CDR1 SGHTA and CDR2 FQGNSA. The CDR3 has 15 residues. CDR3 nucleotide sequence: TGTGCCAGCAGCTTATCCTTCGGTCTCCTTTCACCCCTCCACTTT. This sequence encodes CASSLSFGLLSPLHF.

This clonotype was observed a few times. The chain's CDR3 is CASSHGSQETQYF. CDR3 nucleotide sequence: TGCGCCAGCAGCCACGGGAGTCAAGAGACCCAGTACTTC. The rearrangement uses TRBV4-3 and TRBJ2-5; a possible D gene is TRBD2 (6 bases). CDR3 length: 13 residues. V lost 3 bases to trimming and J lost 2 bases, with 7 bases between them. CDR1 is LGHNA, CDR2 YSLEER, per germline.

The V gene is TRBV20-1, the J gene TRBJ1-1; perhaps TRBD1 as D (5 bases). Germline V gene data show CDR1 as DFQATT and CDR2 as SNEGSKA (reference sequence). The CDR3 is 15 residues long. The V end lost 1 base, the J end lost 0 bases, and 12 bases lay between the germline ends. DNA of the CDR3: TGCAGTGCTAGAGGGGGGTCGACTCTGAACACTGAAGCTTTCTTT. Translation gives CSARGGSTLNTEAFF.

The rearrangement joins TRBV19 to TRBJ2-1, with 7 positions matching TRBD2. After removal of 3 bases from V and 1 base from J, the junction contained 6 bases not matched to a gene. CDR3 length equals 16 residues. In germline, CDR1 is LNHDA, CDR2 SQIVND (reference sequence). This CDR3 reads CASSMRLGGSYNEQFF. Written as DNA, the CDR3 is TGTGCCAGTAGTATGCGGCTGGGAGGGTCCTACAATGAGCAGTTCTTC.

The sample holds many counts of this clonotype. The chain recombines TRBV10-3 with TRBJ1-2; the D gene is possibly TRBD1 (5 bases). Per germline, CDR1 ENHRY and CDR2 SYGVKD. V was shortened by 9 bases and J by 6 bases, with 35 bases between the two germline ends. The CDR3 has 19 amino acids. Here the CDR3 reads CAITSEARRDPGRIDGYTF. The CDR3, as DNA: TGTGCCATAACGTCTGAGGCACGAAGGGACCCCGGGCGTATCGATGGCTACACCTTC.

This chain connects TRBV20-1 to TRBJ2-3; perhaps TRBD2 as D (7 bases). The CDR3 loop spans 17 amino acids. Trimming shortened V by 0 bases and J by 2 bases, and 18 bases separated the two germline ends. Germline-derived CDR1 and CDR2 are DFQATT and SNEGSKA (reference sequence). This chain's CDR3 is CSARDLGAGAFTDTQYF. The CDR3 nucleotides read TGCAGTGCTAGAGATTTGGGGGCGGGAGCCTTCACAGATACGCAGTATTTT.

Many counts were recorded for this clonotype. The rearrangement joins TRBV12-3 or TRBV12-4 to TRBJ2-5, with TRBD2 matching over 7 bases. The V segment lost 6 bases and the J segment 1 base; nucleotides outside the gene matches: 8. The CDR3 has 15 amino acids. This chain's CDR3 is CASRLSSGFQETQYF. CDR3 nucleotide sequence: TGTGCCAGCAGGCTTAGTAGCGGGTTCCAAGAGACCCAGTACTTC.

This clonotype was recorded at least ten times. The V and J genes are TRBV12-3 or TRBV12-4 and TRBJ2-2; D possibly corresponds to TRBD1 (5 bases). The CDR3 runs to 15 residues. Trimming took 3 bases from V and 3 from J, leaving 11 bases between them. CDR3 sequence reads: CASSLLQGHTGELFF. CDR3 DNA sequence: TGTGCCAGCAGTTTGTTGCAGGGCCACACCGGGGAGCTGTTTTTT.

The chain is built from TRBV7-9 and TRBJ2-4; D not resolved. Germline values: CDR1 SEHNR, CDR2 FQNEAQ (reference sequence). This CDR3 is 15 amino acids long. V was clipped by 1 base and J by 2 bases, with 9 bases between them. For the CDR3, the DNA is TGTGCCAGCAGCTTAGTGTTTGGTTCCAAAAACATTCAGTACTTC. Protein: CASSLVFGSKNIQYF.

This clonotype has only a few counts. The chain joins TRBV6-1 to TRBJ1-6; D may be TRBD1 (6 bases). V gave up 6 bases and J gave up 7 bases, with 13 bases separating them. The CDR3 has 14 amino acids. CDR1 MNHNS and CDR2 SASEGT come from the germline V gene. The DNA of the CDR3 is TGTGCCAGCAGCCCTCAGGGGACAAATTCACCCCTCCACTTT. Translated: CASSPQGTNSPLHF.

This chain joins TRBV20-1 and TRBJ2-2, with D perhaps TRBD2 (5 bases). The CDR3 sequence is 11 residues long. The germline V gene encodes CDR1 DFQATT and CDR2 SNEGSKA (reference sequence). CDR3 residues: CSASGTGELFF. The CDR3 DNA sequence: TGCAGCGCAAGCGGCACCGGGGAGCTGTTTTTT.

This clonotype has at least ten counts. The chain uses TRBV7-2 and TRBJ2-7, with 7 positions matching TRBD1. The CDR3 runs 15 residues. J gave up 2 bases and V 5 bases, and 9 bases lay outside the gene matches. Germline CDR1 SGHTA, CDR2 FQGNSA. CDR3 sequence reads: CASSLKGQSPYEQYF. CDR3 sequence (DNA): TGTGCCAGCAGCCTGAAGGGACAGTCCCCCTACGAGCAGTACTTC.

CDR3 in amino acids: CASSLGQGLFYEQYF. The CDR3 nucleotides are TGTGCCAGCAGCTTAGGTCAGGGGTTGTTCTACGAGCAGTACTTC. This rearrangement joins TRBV7-2 to TRBJ2-7, with D possibly being TRBD1 (6 bases). CDR3 length: 15 residues. Germline loops: CDR1 SGHTA, CDR2 FQGNSA. Trimming took off 1 base at V and 3 bases at J, with 13 bases between the two ends.

About this clonotype itself: A single base separates this from a much larger clone, so it may be a read error. V is TRBV28 and J is TRBJ2-3, with TRBD2 identical over 10 bases. J lost 2 bases, V lost 4 bases, and 21 bases had no gene match. The CDR3 is 21 residues long. Germline loops: CDR1 MDHEN, CDR2 SYDVKM. The CDR3 sequence: CASSSFWATGASGSSTDTQYF. CDR3 nucleotide sequence: TGTGCCAGCAGTTCCTTTTGGGCAACCGGGGCTAGCGGGAGTTCCACAGATACGCAGTATTTT.

This clonotype was observed a handful of times. The chain links TRBV6-1 to TRBJ2-7, with 10 bases matching TRBD2. The CDR3 sequence is 13 residues long. J was trimmed by 3 bases and V by 5 bases; bases with no gene match: 1. CDR1 is MNHNS, CDR2 SASEGT, per germline. CDR3 sequence reads: CASSKRGGYEQYF. The CDR3, as DNA: TGTGCCAGCAGTAAGCGGGGGGGCTACGAGCAGTACTTC.

This clonotype was detected a few times. The chain has TRBV19 and TRBJ1-5, with D possibly TRBD1 on 6 matching bases. This CDR3 contains 15 residues. The V end lost 2 bases, the J end lost 4 bases, and 12 bases lay between the germline ends. Germline-derived CDR1 and CDR2 are LNHDA and SQIVND (reference sequence). CDR3 region: CASSIPRTENQPQHF. The CDR3 DNA follows: TGTGCCAGTAGTATACCCCGGACAGAAAATCAGCCCCAGCATTTT. Complete variable domain (other parts from reference TRBV19 and TRBJ1-5): DGGITQSPKYLFRKEGQNVTLSCEQNLNHDAMYWYRQDPGQGLRLIYYSQIVNDFQKGDIAEGYSVSREKKESFPLTVTSAQKNPTAFYLCASSIPRTENQPQHFGDGTRLSIL.

This clonotype appeared many times. The gene calls are TRBV20-1 and TRBJ2-7; 10 bases align to TRBD2. The germline V gene has CDR1 DFQATT and CDR2 SNEGSKA (reference sequence). The CDR3 is 15 residues long. Unmatched junction bases numbered 11, after V lost 6 bases and J lost 3 bases. The CDR3 DNA reads as TGCAGTGCGGGGGGAATGTCTAGCGGGAGCTACGAGCAGTACTTC. Residues: CSAGGMSSGSYEQYF.

This chain uses TRBV7-2 with TRBJ2-5, with D unclear. Trimming took off 2 bases at V and 4 bases at J, with 5 bases between the two ends. This CDR3 is 12 amino acids long. Germline V gene data show CDR1 as SGHTA and CDR2 as FQGNSA. CDR3 in amino acids: CASSLKRETQYF. The CDR3 coding sequence is TGTGCCAGCAGCTTAAAACGAGAGACCCAGTACTTC.